This TCR beta chain appears in the sequencing data of a study of shared clonotypes between healthy human individuals. About the study: CD4 naive and CD4 memory each took three plates per donor, while CD8 naive took two and CD8 memory one.

Per the germline V gene, CDR1 is MNHNY and CDR2 is SVGAGI (reference sequence). CDR3 length: 14 residues. V lost 8 bases, J lost 2 bases, and 13 bases lay in between. Study-level points and caveats: Clonotypes shared by all four donors outscored non-shared clonotypes in generation probability.

As concerns this clone: As yet, its antigen is unknown.

The method was immunoSEQ multiplex PCR; TCRdb's version includes in-frame clones alone and lacks a portion of them. This sample has over a million clones, with roughly 96% found just once. Sequencing was carried out using naive CD4+ T cells sorted from blood. Subset indicated: CD45RA+ positively selected. This chain joins TRBV6-6 and TRBJ1-5; tentatively, D is TRBD1 (6 bases). The clonotype comes from a man aged 25-40 years in good health. The CDR3, as DNA: TGTGCCAGCCAAGGGGGGACTGGCAATCAGCCCCAGCATTTT. Its protein is CASQGGTGNQPQHF.